This TCR beta chain was recovered during a study of CD8 T cells in Susac syndrome. Across the study: Patients with Susac syndrome were therapy-naive, treated with corticosteroids, or treated with intravenous immunoglobulin alone when blood was collected.

Patients with Susac syndrome met diagnostic criteria defined recently for definite or probable disease. A quantity of about 0.45 to 1 ug RNA underwent reverse transcription using random hexamers. The amplification used immunoSEQ multiplex PCR on TCR beta CDR3; it spanned 54 Vbeta and 13 Jbeta. A single record per CDR3 protein comes from TCRdb applying MiXCR to the immunoSEQ multiplex PCR reads. The sample lists about 140,000 distinct CDR3 sequences, 95% occurring once. This receptor was taken from a human donor with Susac syndrome. What was sequenced was CD8+ T cells from PBMCs.

The CDR3 region is CSARELHSYEQYF. The CDR3 DNA follows: TGCAGTGCTAGAGAACTTCACTCCTACGAGCAGTACTTC. The genes are TRBV20-1 and TRBJ2-7; D unresolved. Germline loops: CDR1 DFQATT, CDR2 SNEGSKA (reference sequence). Deletions cut 0 bases from V and 0 bases from J, with 6 bases between. This CDR3 region has 13 residues.